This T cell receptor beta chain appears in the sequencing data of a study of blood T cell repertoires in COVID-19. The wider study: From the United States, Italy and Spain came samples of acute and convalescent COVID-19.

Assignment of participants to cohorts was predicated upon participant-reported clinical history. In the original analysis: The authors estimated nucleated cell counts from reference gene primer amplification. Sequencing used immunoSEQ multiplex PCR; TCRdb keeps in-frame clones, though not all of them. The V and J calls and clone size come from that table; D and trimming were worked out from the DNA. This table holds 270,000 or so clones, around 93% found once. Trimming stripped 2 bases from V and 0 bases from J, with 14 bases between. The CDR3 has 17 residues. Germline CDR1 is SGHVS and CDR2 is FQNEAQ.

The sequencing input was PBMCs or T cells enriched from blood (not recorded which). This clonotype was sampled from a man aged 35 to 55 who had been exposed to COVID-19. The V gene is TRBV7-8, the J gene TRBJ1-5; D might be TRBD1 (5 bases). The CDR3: CASSLTPKTVSNQPQHF. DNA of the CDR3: TGTGCCAGCAGCTTAACCCCAAAGACAGTTAGCAATCAGCCCCAGCATTTT. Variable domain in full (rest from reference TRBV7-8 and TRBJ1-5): GAGVSQSPRYKVAKRGQDVALRCDPISGHVSLFWYQQALGQGPEFLTYFQNEAQLDKSGLPSDRFFAERPEGSVSTLKIQRTQQEDSAVYLCASSLTPKTVSNQPQHFGDGTRLSIL.